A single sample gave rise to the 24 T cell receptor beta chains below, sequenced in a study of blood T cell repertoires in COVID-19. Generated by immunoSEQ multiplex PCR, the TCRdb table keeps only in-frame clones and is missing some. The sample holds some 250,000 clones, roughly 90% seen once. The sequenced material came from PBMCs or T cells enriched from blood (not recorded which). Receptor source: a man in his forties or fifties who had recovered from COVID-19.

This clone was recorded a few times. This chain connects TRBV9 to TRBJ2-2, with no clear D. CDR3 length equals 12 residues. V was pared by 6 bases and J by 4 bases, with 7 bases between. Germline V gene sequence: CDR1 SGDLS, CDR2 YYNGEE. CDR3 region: CASNRATGELFF. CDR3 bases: TGTGCCAGCAACAGAGCCACCGGGGAGCTGTTTTTT.

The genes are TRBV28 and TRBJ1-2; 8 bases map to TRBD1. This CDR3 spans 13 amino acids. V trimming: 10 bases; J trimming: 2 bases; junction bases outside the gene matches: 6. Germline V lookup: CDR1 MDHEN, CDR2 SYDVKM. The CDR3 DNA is TGTGCCACTCGACCAGGGGGCAACTATGGCTACACCTTC. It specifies CATRPGGNYGYTF.

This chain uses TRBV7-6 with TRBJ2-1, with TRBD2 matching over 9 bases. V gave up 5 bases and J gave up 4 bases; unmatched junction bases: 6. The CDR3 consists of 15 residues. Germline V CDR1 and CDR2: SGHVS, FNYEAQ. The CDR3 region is CASSPRTSAYNEQFF. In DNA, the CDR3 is TGTGCCAGCAGCCCGCGGACTAGCGCTTACAATGAGCAGTTCTTC.

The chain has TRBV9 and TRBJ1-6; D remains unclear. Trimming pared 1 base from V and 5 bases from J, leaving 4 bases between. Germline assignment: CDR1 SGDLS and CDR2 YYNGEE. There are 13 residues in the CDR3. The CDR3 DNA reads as TGTGCCAGCAGCGTAACAGATAATTCACCCCTCCACTTT. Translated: CASSVTDNSPLHF.

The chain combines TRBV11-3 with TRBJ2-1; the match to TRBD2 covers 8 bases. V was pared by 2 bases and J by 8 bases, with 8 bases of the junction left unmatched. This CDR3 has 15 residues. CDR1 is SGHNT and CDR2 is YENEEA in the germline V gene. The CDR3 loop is CASSLSPGLVYEQFF. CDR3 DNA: TGTGCCAGCAGCTTATCACCGGGACTAGTTTATGAGCAGTTCTTC.

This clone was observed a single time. The DNA for the CDR3 is TGTGCCAGCAGTTTAACGGCTGGCGGGAGAGAGCGCAATACGCAGTATTTT. The encoded protein is CASSLTAGGRERNTQYF. The chain has TRBV28 and TRBJ2-3; 7 bases line up with TRBD2. V trimming: 2 bases; J trimming: 7 bases; junction bases outside the gene matches: 15. Looked up from germline, CDR1 is MDHEN and CDR2 is SYDVKM. There are 17 residues in the CDR3.

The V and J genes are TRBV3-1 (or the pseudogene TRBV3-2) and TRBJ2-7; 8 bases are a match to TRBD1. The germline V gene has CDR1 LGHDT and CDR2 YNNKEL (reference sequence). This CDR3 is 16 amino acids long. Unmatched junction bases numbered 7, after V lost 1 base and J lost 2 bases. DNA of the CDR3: TGTGCCAGCAGCCAAGCCTGGACAGGGTTTACCTACGAGCAGTACTTC. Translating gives CASSQAWTGFTYEQYF.

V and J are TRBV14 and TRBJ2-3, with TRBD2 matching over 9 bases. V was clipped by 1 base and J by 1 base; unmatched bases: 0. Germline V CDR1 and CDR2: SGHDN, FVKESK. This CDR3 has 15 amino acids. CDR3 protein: CASSQGTSGTDTQYF. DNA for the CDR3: TGTGCCAGCAGCCAAGGGACTAGCGGCACAGATACGCAGTATTTT.

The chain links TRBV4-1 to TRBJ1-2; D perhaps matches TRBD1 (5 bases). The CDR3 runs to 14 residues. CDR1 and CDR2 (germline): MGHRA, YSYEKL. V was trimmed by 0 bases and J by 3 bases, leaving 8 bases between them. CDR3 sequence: CASSQDARDYGYTF. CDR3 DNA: TGCGCCAGCAGCCAAGATGCCAGGGACTATGGCTACACCTTC.

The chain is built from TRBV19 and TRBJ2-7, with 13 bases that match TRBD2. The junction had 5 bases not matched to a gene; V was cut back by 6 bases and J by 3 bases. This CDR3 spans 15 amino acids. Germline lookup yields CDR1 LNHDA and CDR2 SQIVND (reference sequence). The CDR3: CASSPRTSGSYEQYF. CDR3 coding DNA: TGTGCCAGTAGCCCCCGGACTAGCGGGAGCTACGAGCAGTACTTC.

CDR3 protein: CASSQTGTAGNTIYF. The CDR3 DNA sequence: TGCGCCAGCAGCCAGACCGGGACAGCTGGAAACACCATATATTTT. This chain uses TRBV4-1 with TRBJ1-3; 7 bases align to TRBD1. J was trimmed by 2 bases and V by 3 bases; bases with no gene match: 4. There are 15 residues in the CDR3. Germline CDR1 is MGHRA and CDR2 is YSYEKL.

The DNA for the CDR3 is TGTGCCAGCTCACTTACCCAGGGTTCCGATCAGCCCCAGCATTTT. It is translated as CASSLTQGSDQPQHF. This chain uses TRBV18 with TRBJ1-5; possible D gene TRBD1, 5 bases. This CDR3 has 15 residues. V lost 4 bases, J lost 5 bases, and 15 bases lay in between. Germline values: CDR1 KGHSH, CDR2 LQKENI.

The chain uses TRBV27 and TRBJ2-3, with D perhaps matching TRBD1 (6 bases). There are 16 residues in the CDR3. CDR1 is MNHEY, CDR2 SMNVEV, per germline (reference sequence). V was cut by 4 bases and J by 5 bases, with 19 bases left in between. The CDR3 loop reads CASSSRSGVDVDTQYF. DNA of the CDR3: TGTGCCAGCAGTTCCAGGTCAGGGGTCGATGTAGATACGCAGTATTTT.

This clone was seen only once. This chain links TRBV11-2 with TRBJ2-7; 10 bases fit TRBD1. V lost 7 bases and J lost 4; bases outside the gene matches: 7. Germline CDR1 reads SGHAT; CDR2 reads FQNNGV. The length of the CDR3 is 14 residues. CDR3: CASKEGTGVYEQYF. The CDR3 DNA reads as TGTGCCAGCAAAGAGGGGACAGGGGTGTACGAGCAGTACTTC.

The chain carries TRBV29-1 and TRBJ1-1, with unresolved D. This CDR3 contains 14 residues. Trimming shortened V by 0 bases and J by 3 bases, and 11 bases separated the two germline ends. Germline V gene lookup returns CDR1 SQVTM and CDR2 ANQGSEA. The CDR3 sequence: CSVEDRGAYTEAFF. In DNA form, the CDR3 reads TGCAGCGTTGAAGATCGGGGTGCATACACTGAAGCTTTCTTT.

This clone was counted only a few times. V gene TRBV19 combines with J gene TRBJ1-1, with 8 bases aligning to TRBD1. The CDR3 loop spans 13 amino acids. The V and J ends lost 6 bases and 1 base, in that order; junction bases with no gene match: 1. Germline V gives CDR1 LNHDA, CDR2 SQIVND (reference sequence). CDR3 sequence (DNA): TGTGCCAGTAGCGGACAGGGGAACACTGAAGCTTTCTTT. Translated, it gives CASSGQGNTEAFF.

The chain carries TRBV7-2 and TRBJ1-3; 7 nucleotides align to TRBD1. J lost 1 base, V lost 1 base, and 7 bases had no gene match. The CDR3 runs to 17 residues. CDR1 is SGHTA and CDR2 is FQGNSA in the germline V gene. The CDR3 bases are TGTGCCAGCAGCTTAGGGGGGGCAGGGGGATCTGGAAACACCATATATTTT. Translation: CASSLGGAGGSGNTIYF.

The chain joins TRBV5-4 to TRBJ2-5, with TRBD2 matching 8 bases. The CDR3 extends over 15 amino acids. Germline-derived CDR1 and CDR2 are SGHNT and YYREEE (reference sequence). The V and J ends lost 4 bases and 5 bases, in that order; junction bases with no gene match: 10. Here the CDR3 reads CASSPATGGQETQYF. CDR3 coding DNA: TGTGCCAGCAGCCCAGCTACGGGGGGGCAGGAGACCCAGTACTTC.

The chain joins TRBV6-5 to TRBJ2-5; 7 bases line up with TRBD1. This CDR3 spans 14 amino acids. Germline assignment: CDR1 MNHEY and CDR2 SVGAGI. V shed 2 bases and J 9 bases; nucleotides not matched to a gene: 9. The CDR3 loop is CASSYQTGAGAQYF. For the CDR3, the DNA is TGTGCCAGCAGTTACCAAACAGGGGCAGGTGCCCAGTACTTC.

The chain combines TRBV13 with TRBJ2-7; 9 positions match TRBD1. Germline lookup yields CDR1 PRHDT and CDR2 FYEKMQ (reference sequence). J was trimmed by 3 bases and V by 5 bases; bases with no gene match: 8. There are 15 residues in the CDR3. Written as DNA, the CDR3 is TGTGCCAGCAGCCGCCGGGACAGGGATTTCTACGAGCAGTACTTC. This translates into CASSRRDRDFYEQYF.

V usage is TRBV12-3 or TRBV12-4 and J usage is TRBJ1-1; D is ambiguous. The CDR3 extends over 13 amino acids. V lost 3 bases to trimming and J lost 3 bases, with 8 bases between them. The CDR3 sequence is CASSFLSDTEAFF. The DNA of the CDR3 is TGTGCCAGCAGTTTTTTATCTGACACTGAAGCTTTCTTT.

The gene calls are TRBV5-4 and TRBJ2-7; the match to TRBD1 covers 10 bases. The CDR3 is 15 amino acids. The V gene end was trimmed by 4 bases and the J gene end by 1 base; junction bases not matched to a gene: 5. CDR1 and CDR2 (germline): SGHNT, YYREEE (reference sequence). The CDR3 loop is CASSSLGQGSYEQYF. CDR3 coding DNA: TGTGCCAGCAGCAGTCTGGGACAGGGGTCCTACGAGCAGTACTTC.

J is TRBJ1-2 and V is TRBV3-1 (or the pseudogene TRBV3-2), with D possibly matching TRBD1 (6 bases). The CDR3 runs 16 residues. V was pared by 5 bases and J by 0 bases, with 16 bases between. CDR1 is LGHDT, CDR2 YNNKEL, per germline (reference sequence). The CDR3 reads CASSKGHQSSNYGYTF. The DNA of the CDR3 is TGTGCCAGCAGCAAGGGACACCAAAGCTCTAACTATGGCTACACCTTC.

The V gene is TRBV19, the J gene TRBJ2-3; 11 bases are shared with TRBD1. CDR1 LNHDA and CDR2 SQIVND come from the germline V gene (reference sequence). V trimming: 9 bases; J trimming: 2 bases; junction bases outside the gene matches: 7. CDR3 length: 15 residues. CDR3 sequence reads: CASNGQGATTDTQYF. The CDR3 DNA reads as TGTGCCAGCAACGGACAGGGGGCCACCACAGATACGCAGTATTTT. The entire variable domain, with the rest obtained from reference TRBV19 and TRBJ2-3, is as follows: DGGITQSPKYLFRKEGQNVTLSCEQNLNHDAMYWYRQDPGQGLRLIYYSQIVNDFQKGDIAEGYSVSREKKESFPLTVTSAQKNPTAFYLCASNGQGATTDTQYFGPGTRLTVL.